Listed below are T cell receptor beta chains from one sample, sequenced in a study of vaccination and CD4 T cells after COVID-19. Antigens for these TCRs are unknown. TCRdb redid the calling of the PCR reads with MiXCR, one entry per CDR3 protein. The sample has about 12,000 distinct CDR3 sequences, approximately 51% seen once. The sequencing used cultured CD4+ T cells from blood, collected after SARS-CoV-2 vaccination. These TCRs come from a human donor with COVID-19. The CDR3 runs from the conserved cysteine through the conserved F or W. A D gene is named only where the DNA matches it firmly. The size of a clone is reported for some rows only, either as once, few or many, or as a class for expanded clones.

v_gene	d_gene	j_gene	abundance	CDR3nt	CDR3aa
TRBV4-2	TRBD2	TRBJ2-2	.	TGTGCCAGCAGCCAGGAGACTAGCGAGCGGGAGCTGTTTTTT	CASSQETSERELFF
TRBV12-3/TRBV12-4	TRBD1	TRBJ1-1	.	TGTGCCAGCAGCCACAGGGGGGGGTACACTGAAGCTTTCTTT	CASSHRGGYTEAFF
TRBV20-1	TRBD2	TRBJ2-1	.	TGCAGTGCTAAGCGGGGGGGTCCCAGCTCCTACAATGAGCAGTTCTTC	CSAKRGGPSSYNEQFF
TRBV6-1	TRBD1	TRBJ2-5	.	TGTGCCAGCAAACACAGGGGTCGGGAGACCCAGTACTTC	CASKHRGRETQYF
TRBV20-1	TRBD1	TRBJ2-6	.	TGCAGTGCTAGTGAGGGACAGGGGGCGAGAGGGGCCAACGTCCTGACTTTC	CSASEGQGARGANVLTF
TRBV6-5	TRBD1	TRBJ2-6	few	TGTGCCAGCAGTTACTCCCCGGGACAGGGGGCGGGAGGGGCCAACGTCCTGACTTTC	CASSYSPGQGAGGANVLTF
TRBV7-6	TRBD1	TRBJ1-2	.	TGTGCCAGCAGTCGACAGGGGATCTATGGCTACACCTTC	CASSRQGIYGYTF
TRBV7-6	TRBD1	TRBJ1-2	few	TGTGCCAGCAGCCTGACAGGGGCCATCGATGGCTACACCTTC	CASSLTGAIDGYTF
TRBV27	.	TRBJ2-7	few	TGTGCCAGCAGTTTAAGCCTGCCAACCCACGAGCAGTACTTC	CASSLSLPTHEQYF
TRBV7-2	TRBD1	TRBJ1-2	.	TGTGCCAGCAGCCGGGACAGGGATTTGTCGGGTGGCTACACCTTC	CASSRDRDLSGGYTF
TRBV7-6	.	TRBJ1-1	.	TGTGCCAGCAGCAGCCAGGGGAACACTGAAGCTTTCTTT	CASSSQGNTEAFF
TRBV19	TRBD2	TRBJ2-2	once	TGTGCCAGTACCTCGAAATACCGACTAGCGGGGGGAAACACCGGGGAGCTGTTTTTT	CASTSKYRLAGGNTGELFF
TRBV5-1	TRBD2	TRBJ2-5	.	TGCGCCAGCAGCGCATCCGGGACTAGCGGGGAAGAGACCCAGTACTTC	CASSASGTSGEETQYF
TRBV6-1	.	TRBJ1-6	few	TGTGCCAGCACCTCCAGTAGCTCCTATAATTCACCCCTCCACTTT	CASTSSSSYNSPLHF
TRBV6-8	TRBD1	TRBJ2-3	.	TGTGCCAGCAGTTACTCGGGACAGGGGGCCAACACAGATACGCAGTATTTT	CASSYSGQGANTDTQYF
TRBV20-1	TRBD1	TRBJ1-2	.	TGCAGTGCTAGAGACCCTAGACAGGGGTTGGGCTATGGCTACACCTTC	CSARDPRQGLGYGYTF
TRBV30	.	TRBJ2-5	few	TGTGCGGGGGCAGCTGTAAGGATAGAGACCCAGTACTTC	CAGAAVRIETQYF
TRBV28	.	TRBJ1-4	once	TGTGCCAGCAGTCGTAATGAAAAACTGTTTTTT	CASSRNEKLFF
TRBV6-1	TRBD2	TRBJ2-5	.	TGTGCCAGCAGTGAAGTAACTAGCGGGACCCAGTACTTC	CASSEVTSGTQYF
TRBV19	.	TRBJ2-3	.	TGTGCCAGTAGTCAGACTAGAATGGCAGATACGCAGTATTTT	CASSQTRMADTQYF
TRBV2	TRBD1	TRBJ2-3	few	TGTGCCGGGGGACAGGGTGGCACAGATACGCAGTATTTT	CAGGQGGTDTQYF
TRBV6-2/TRBV6-3	TRBD1	TRBJ1-5	.	TGTGCCAGCAGTCGACCGGGGACAGGGTTTCAGCCCCAGCATTTT	CASSRPGTGFQPQHF
TRBV6-2/TRBV6-3	.	TRBJ2-7	.	TGTGCCAGCAGTGACAACTCCTACGAGCAGTACTTC	CASSDNSYEQYF
TRBV6-2/TRBV6-3	TRBD1	TRBJ1-1	.	TGTGCCAGCAGTTCGGGACAGGTGGCGAACACTGAAGCTTTCTTT	CASSSGQVANTEAFF
TRBV10-2	.	TRBJ2-3	.	TGCGCCAGCAGTGTGCCGGGGGGCACAGATACGCAGTATTTT	CASSVPGGTDTQYF
TRBV20-1	.	TRBJ1-2	.	TGCAGTGCTAGAGTGGACGTCAGTAACTATGGCTACACCTTC	CSARVDVSNYGYTF
TRBV19	.	TRBJ1-1	.	TGTGCCAGTAGTATAAGGGGAGGCGCTGAAGCTTTCTTT	CASSIRGGAEAFF
TRBV7-9	.	TRBJ2-1	.	TGTGCCAGCAGCCCCACTAGAAGCTACAATGAGCAGTTCTTC	CASSPTRSYNEQFF
TRBV7-9	.	TRBJ2-2	few	TGTGCCAGCAGCCTTTCAGGGAACACCGGGGAGCTGTTTTTT	CASSLSGNTGELFF
TRBV6-1	.	TRBJ1-2	.	TGTGCCAGCAGTACTAACACCGGGACCTATGGCTACACCTTC	CASSTNTGTYGYTF
TRBV6-1	TRBD1	TRBJ1-1	.	TGTGCCAGCAGTGGTGGGACAGGGCGTCGAGACACTGAAGCTTTCTTT	CASSGGTGRRDTEAFF
TRBV7-9	TRBD1	TRBJ1-2	.	TGTGCCAGCAGCTTAGAACAGGGGTTTAACTATGGCTACACCTTC	CASSLEQGFNYGYTF
TRBV15	.	TRBJ2-5	.	TGTGCCACCAGCAGAGGTAGATCAGAGACCCAGTACTTC	CATSRGRSETQYF
TRBV20-1	TRBD2	TRBJ2-1	few	TGCAGTACCCTAGCGGGGGCAAACAATGAGCAGTTCTTC	CSTLAGANNEQFF
TRBV9	.	TRBJ1-5	.	TGTGCCAGCAGCGTCGGGACCGAGAATCAGCCCCAGCATTTT	CASSVGTENQPQHF
TRBV6-1	TRBD1	TRBJ1-6	once	TGTGCCAGCAGTCCCACGGGGGGACAGGGGAAGAATTCACCCCTCCACTTT	CASSPTGGQGKNSPLHF
TRBV11-2	.	TRBJ1-2	.	TGTGCCAGCAGCATCCTGACAGGCGCTAACTATGGCTACACCTTC	CASSILTGANYGYTF
TRBV7-9	.	TRBJ1-5	.	TGTGCCAGCAGCTTATCAAGGGGTCAGCCCCAGCATTTT	CASSLSRGQPQHF
TRBV7-2	.	TRBJ2-5	.	TGTGCCAGCAGCTTGGGGTCCCTCCAAGAGACCCAGTACTTC	CASSLGSLQETQYF
TRBV6-2/TRBV6-3	.	TRBJ2-5	.	TGTGCCAGCAGTTACCGCGGGACCCGGCAAGAGACTCAGTACTTC	CASSYRGTRQETQYF
TRBV27	TRBD1	TRBJ1-1	.	TGTGCCAGCAGTAAACTCCTGGACAGGGGGCCTGAAGCTTTCTTT	CASSKLLDRGPEAFF
TRBV29-1	.	TRBJ1-1	.	TGCAGCGTCGGCCGGGAGACGAACACTGAAGCTTTCTTT	CSVGRETNTEAFF
TRBV7-2	.	TRBJ2-7	.	TGTGCCAGCAGCTTAAAATACGAGCAGTACTTC	CASSLKYEQYF
TRBV5-1	.	TRBJ2-3	once	TGCGCCAGTGGGCGGGGTGGGGCGGATACGCAGTATTTT	CASGRGGADTQYF
TRBV27	TRBD1	TRBJ1-1	.	TGTGCCACCATGGGACAGGGGTCGAACACTGAAGCTTTCTTT	CATMGQGSNTEAFF
TRBV18	.	TRBJ1-6	.	TGTGCCAGCTCACTTGATGGGGATTCACCCCTCCACTTT	CASSLDGDSPLHF
TRBV5-4	.	TRBJ2-1	.	TGTGCCAGCAGCTTGGCCAGTCGGGCGGGGTCTACCTACAATGAGCAGTTCTTC	CASSLASRAGSTYNEQFF
TRBV27	.	TRBJ2-2	.	TGTGCCAGCAGTTTTACAGTGGCCACCGGGGAGCTGTTTTTT	CASSFTVATGELFF
TRBV20-1	.	TRBJ1-3	.	TGCAGTGCCGCCCTCCTGGGGGCTGGAAACACCATATATTTT	CSAALLGAGNTIYF
TRBV6-1	.	TRBJ1-3	few	TGTGCCAGCAGCTTACAGGGAATCACTGGAAACACCATATATTTT	CASSLQGITGNTIYF
TRBV7-2	.	TRBJ2-3	.	TGTGCCAGCAGCTTGGGGCCGGATACGCAGTATTTT	CASSLGPDTQYF
TRBV29-1	.	TRBJ2-1	.	TGCAGCGTCGCCGGTGGCAGGGGAATCGATGAGCAGTTCTTC	CSVAGGRGIDEQFF
TRBV14	.	TRBJ2-3	few	TGTGCCAGCAGCCACTTGGCCGCTAGCACAGATACGCAGTATTTT	CASSHLAASTDTQYF
TRBV5-6	.	TRBJ1-2	.	TGTGCCAGCAGCCTCGGACCGGGAGGACGGTATGGCTACACCTTC	CASSLGPGGRYGYTF
TRBV27	.	TRBJ2-2	.	TGTGCCAGCAGAGCTCCCGGGGGCGCGGGCACCGGGGAGCTGTTTTTT	CASRAPGGAGTGELFF
TRBV19	.	TRBJ1-5	.	TGTGCCAGTACCCAATTCGGACCCCAGCATTTT	CASTQFGPQHF
TRBV18	.	TRBJ1-5	.	TGTGCCAGCTCACAGGGGTCGGGCAATCAGCCCCAGCATTTT	CASSQGSGNQPQHF